This T cell receptor beta chain was captured in a study of blood T cell repertoires in COVID-19. The data were produced by immunoSEQ multiplex PCR, yet TCRdb's version contains in-frame clones alone and is incomplete. The data contain fewer than 300,000 clones, about nine tenths of them singletons. The CDR3 is 17 residues long. Germline V gene data show CDR1 as MGHRA and CDR2 as YSYEKL. Trimming cost V 2 bases and J 0 bases, with 13 bases left between them. This clone was observed once. The receptor was isolated from a young woman with COVID-19, enrolled during active disease. The sequencing input was peripheral blood. The genes are TRBV4-1 and TRBJ2-2; D is possibly TRBD1 (5 bases). The CDR3 coding sequence is TGCGCCAGCAGCCAACCTAGGGCCAGGGCGAACACCGGGGAGCTGTTTTTT. Its translation: CASSQPRARANTGELFF.